The 29 T cell receptor beta chains below all came from one sample that was sequenced in a study of blood T cell repertoires in COVID-19. Libraries were prepared by immunoSEQ multiplex PCR; TCRdb keeps only in-frame clonotypes and omits some of them. The repertoire holds more than 200,000 clones, with 65% to 90% as singletons. Specimen: peripheral blood. Receptor source: a man in his forties or fifties with acute or convalescent COVID-19.

V gene TRBV19 combines with J gene TRBJ1-5; 7 bases align to TRBD1. Germline CDR1 is LNHDA and CDR2 is SQIVND (reference sequence). The CDR3 runs 15 residues. V lost 4 bases, J lost 6 bases, and 9 bases stayed unmatched. CDR3 DNA sequence: TGTGCCAGTAGTAATATAAAGGGGGCTGGTCAGCCCCAGCATTTT. As protein: CASSNIKGAGQPQHF.

The chain has TRBV6-5 and TRBJ2-7; the D is unclear. Germline CDR1 and CDR2: MNHEY and SVGAGI. The CDR3 spans 14 residues. V lost 6 bases and J lost 2, with 14 bases in between. CDR3 DNA sequence: TGTGCCAGCAGCCTCGTAGTTTCAACCTACGAGCAGTACTTC. This gives the protein CASSLVVSTYEQYF.

V gene TRBV18 combines with J gene TRBJ2-7; TRBD1 aligns across 9 bases. The CDR3 runs to 17 residues. J was trimmed by 4 bases and V by 2 bases; bases with no gene match: 12. Germline V lookup: CDR1 KGHSH, CDR2 LQKENI. The CDR3 DNA is TGTGCCAGCTCACCAGTAATGCTTCGGGGACAGGGTTACGAGCAGTACTTC. This encodes CASSPVMLRGQGYEQYF.

The chain employs TRBV19 and TRBJ1-5, with no clear D. The CDR3 loop spans 17 amino acids. Germline V gives CDR1 LNHDA, CDR2 SQIVND (reference sequence). The V and J ends lost 3 bases and 1 base respectively, with 16 bases between them. The CDR3 DNA sequence: TGTGCCAGTAGTATTTTGATAGGAGGAGGGAGCAATCAGCCCCAGCATTTT. Encoded protein: CASSILIGGGSNQPQHF.

The table lists this clone with a few counts. The sample carries other DNA sequences with the same CDR3. The rearrangement uses TRBV19 and TRBJ1-2, with D possibly matching TRBD1 (6 bases). Trimming left V 6 bases short and J 4 bases short, with 12 bases between. Germline V CDR1 and CDR2: LNHDA, SQIVND (reference sequence). There are 13 residues in the CDR3. The CDR3 DNA sequence: TGTGCCAGTAGCCCACAGGGATTCTATGGCTACACCTTC. Encoded protein: CASSPQGFYGYTF.

The V call is TRBV4-1, the J call TRBJ2-3; 10 nucleotides agree with TRBD1. The CDR3 length is 18 residues. V was pared by 0 bases and J by 3 bases, with 9 bases of the junction left unmatched. Germline-derived CDR1 and CDR2 are MGHRA and YSYEKL. CDR3: CASSQDFRTGGRTDTQYF. DNA of the CDR3: TGCGCCAGCAGCCAAGATTTTCGGACAGGGGGTAGGACAGATACGCAGTATTTT.

The count of this clone is one. The rearrangement joins TRBV20-1 to TRBJ2-3; tentative D call: TRBD2 (5 bases). Germline V CDR1 and CDR2: DFQATT, SNEGSKA (reference sequence). The CDR3 length is 16 residues. Trimming pared 3 bases from V and 5 bases from J, leaving 21 bases between. CDR3 region: CSASARRAPRGDTQYF. The DNA for the CDR3 is TGCAGTGCTAGTGCGCGGCGGGCCCCTCGGGGAGATACGCAGTATTTT.

The chain combines TRBV12-3 or TRBV12-4 with TRBJ2-7, with D possibly being TRBD1 (5 bases). The CDR3 has 13 residues. Trimming shortened V by 2 bases and J by 7 bases, and 12 bases separated the two germline ends. CDR3 residues: CASSLTRVGEQYF. The CDR3 bases are TGTGCCAGCAGTTTAACCAGGGTGGGTGAGCAGTACTTC.

The chain joins TRBV28 to TRBJ2-2; 9 nucleotides align to TRBD1. This CDR3 comprises 16 residues. The V gene's germline CDR1 is MDHEN and CDR2 SYDVKM. With 4 bases clipped from V and 4 bases from J, the junction kept 7 bases outside the gene matches. CDR3 amino acids: CASSSHRGQGTGELFF. The CDR3 DNA reads TGTGCCAGCAGTTCGCACAGGGGGCAGGGCACCGGGGAGCTGTTTTTT.

The V gene is TRBV6-5, the J gene TRBJ2-2, with D possibly TRBD1 on 6 matching bases. Per the germline V gene, CDR1 is MNHEY and CDR2 is SVGAGI. The CDR3 has 14 residues. Trimming took off 8 bases at V and 7 bases at J, with 17 bases between the two ends. CDR3 in amino acids: CASDDGGAGGELFF. The CDR3 nucleotides are TGTGCCAGCGACGATGGGGGCGCGGGCGGGGAGCTGTTTTTT.

This clone occurred once. The chain employs TRBV9 and TRBJ1-2; D not certain. V dropped 4 bases and J dropped 2 bases, with 12 bases sitting between them. The CDR3 totals 14 residues. Germline loops: CDR1 SGDLS, CDR2 YYNGEE. The CDR3 here is CASSPAGRNYGYTF. CDR3 DNA: TGTGCCAGCAGCCCCGCGGGGAGAAACTATGGCTACACCTTC.

The genes are TRBV5-6 and TRBJ2-2, with a tentative D call TRBD1 (5 bases). Trimming removed 7 bases from V and 1 base from J, with 23 bases in between. Germline CDR1 SGHDT, CDR2 YYEEEE. This CDR3 contains 18 residues. The CDR3 region is CASAPINRSLRNTGELFF. In nucleotides, the CDR3 is TGTGCCAGCGCTCCGATTAACAGGTCCTTAAGGAACACCGGGGAGCTGTTTTTT.

The rearrangement joins TRBV13 to TRBJ2-7; perhaps TRBD1 as D (5 bases). CDR3 length equals 14 residues. Germline CDR1 PRHDT, CDR2 FYEKMQ (reference sequence). Deletions cut 3 bases from V and 3 bases from J, with 12 bases between. The CDR3 DNA sequence: TGTGCCAGCAGCTTCCAGGGTCGCGGCTACGAGCAGTACTTC. Encoded protein: CASSFQGRGYEQYF.

This chain links TRBV18 with TRBJ1-1; D unclear. V shed 4 bases and J shed 1 base, with 10 bases lying between them. The CDR3 consists of 14 residues. Germline CDR1 KGHSH, CDR2 LQKENI. The CDR3 sequence: CASSLWSPNTEAFF. DNA of the CDR3: TGTGCCAGCTCACTTTGGAGTCCGAACACTGAAGCTTTCTTT.

This rearrangement joins TRBV27 to TRBJ1-1; 7 positions agree with TRBD1. The CDR3 has 14 residues. V trimming: 7 bases; J trimming: 1 base; junction bases outside the gene matches: 6. CDR1 and CDR2 from the germline V gene are MNHEY and SMNVEV (reference sequence). The CDR3 is CASNKGGGNTEAFF. In DNA form, the CDR3 reads TGTGCCAGCAATAAAGGGGGCGGGAACACTGAAGCTTTCTTT.

The table lists this clone with a count of one. The V call is TRBV5-4, the J call TRBJ1-6; TRBD1 is a possible D gene (6 bases). The V gene's germline CDR1 is SGHNT and CDR2 YYREEE (reference sequence). The CDR3 has 14 residues. V was pared by 2 bases and J by 8 bases, with 11 bases between. The CDR3: CASSFRAGDSPLHF. The CDR3 DNA reads TGTGCCAGCAGCTTTAGGGCAGGGGATTCACCCCTCCACTTT.

This clone was seen once. A much larger clone differs from this one at a single base, so this may be a read error. The J gene is TRBJ1-1, the V gene TRBV7-6; D perhaps matches TRBD1 (5 bases). Looked up from germline, CDR1 is SGHVS and CDR2 is FNYEAQ. The CDR3 loop spans 13 amino acids. V lost 5 bases, J lost 2 bases, and 9 bases lay in between. CDR3 sequence (DNA): TGTGCCAGCAGCACCCAGGGAAACACTGAAGCTTTCTTT. Protein: CASSTQGNTEAFF. Full variable domain (missing parts from reference TRBV7-6 and TRBJ1-1): GAGVSQSPRYKVTKRGQDVALRCDPISGHVSLYWYRQALGQGPEFLTYFNYEAQQDKSGLPNDRFSAERPEGSISTLTIQRTEQRDSAMYRCASSTQGNTEAFFGQGTRLTVV.

V is TRBV6-5 and J is TRBJ1-3, with D possibly TRBD1 on 5 matching bases. The CDR3 sequence is 15 residues long. Germline CDR1 MNHEY, CDR2 SVGAGI. Between the trimmed V and J ends, which lost 7 bases and 0 bases, there was a span of 13 bases. The CDR3 DNA is TGTGCCAGCACACTCAGGGCGAGCTCTGGAAACACCATATATTTT. It is translated as CASTLRASSGNTIYF.

This clone was picked up a small number of times. The chain carries TRBV5-1 and TRBJ1-1; D may be TRBD1 (6 bases). Deletions cut 0 bases from V and 5 bases from J, with 8 bases between. The CDR3 covers 13 residues. Germline CDR1 SGHRS, CDR2 YFSETQ. CDR3 in amino acids: CASSLAQGTEAFF. The DNA of the CDR3 is TGCGCCAGCAGCTTGGCCCAGGGGACTGAAGCTTTCTTT.

DNA for the CDR3: TGTGCCAGCAGCCCCCAGGGGGGGAACACTGAAGCTTTCTTT. Translation: CASSPQGGNTEAFF. This chain uses TRBV9 with TRBJ1-1; TRBD1 matches at 7 bases. There are 14 residues in the CDR3. Germline lookup yields CDR1 SGDLS and CDR2 YYNGEE. The V gene end was trimmed by 4 bases and the J gene end by 1 base; junction bases not matched to a gene: 4.

The chain is built from TRBV7-2 and TRBJ1-5; TRBD1 agrees at 12 bases. The V segment lost 5 bases and the J segment 7 bases; nucleotides outside the gene matches: 6. This CDR3 has 15 residues. Germline V gene data show CDR1 as SGHTA and CDR2 as FQGNSA. CDR3 nucleotides: TGTGCCAGCAGCCTGGGACAGGGGGCCAGACAGCCCCAGCATTTT. Translating gives CASSLGQGARQPQHF.

V usage is TRBV14 and J usage is TRBJ1-2; D is uncertain. Germline lookup yields CDR1 SGHDN and CDR2 FVKESK. The CDR3 length is 12 residues. Trimming removed 3 bases at V and 8 bases at J, with 10 bases between. The CDR3 protein is CASSHRGSGYTF. The CDR3 coding sequence is TGTGCCAGCAGCCATCGGGGTTCCGGCTACACCTTC.

The J gene is TRBJ1-1, the V gene TRBV5-1, with 7 bases lining up with TRBD1. After removal of 0 bases from V and 4 bases from J, the junction contained 9 bases not matched to a gene. The V gene's germline CDR1 is SGHRS and CDR2 YFSETQ. The CDR3 runs 16 residues. The CDR3 is CASSLALGGRGTEAFF. Here the CDR3 DNA reads TGCGCCAGCAGCTTGGCCTTAGGGGGCAGGGGCACTGAAGCTTTCTTT.

This clone turned up a few times. V and J are TRBV3-1 (or the pseudogene TRBV3-2) and TRBJ1-1, with no clear D. V lost 1 base and J lost 1, with 10 bases in between. Germline loops: CDR1 LGHDT, CDR2 YNNKEL (reference sequence). CDR3 length: 15 amino acids. CDR3 region: CASSQGLVSNTEAFF. CDR3 sequence (DNA): TGTGCCAGCAGCCAAGGGCTAGTCTCGAACACTGAAGCTTTCTTT.

This clone was counted a single time. The chain uses TRBV10-3 and TRBJ2-7, with 13 bases aligning to TRBD2. The CDR3 totals 13 residues. V was pared by 10 bases and J by 4 bases, with 4 bases of the junction left unmatched. Germline CDR1 is ENHRY and CDR2 is SYGVKD. CDR3 residues: CASGTSGVYEQYF. The CDR3 DNA reads as TGTGCCAGCGGGACTAGCGGGGTATACGAGCAGTACTTC.

This chain uses TRBV12-5 with TRBJ1-2, with D unresolved. CDR3 length: 12 amino acids. The ends were cut back, 7 bases at V and 9 bases at J, with 15 bases in the middle. Germline V gene lookup returns CDR1 LGHNT and CDR2 FRNRAP. CDR3 nucleotides: TGTGCTAGTGCCCTCGGGAGGGAGAGCTACACCTTC. Amino acid sequence: CASALGRESYTF.

The genes are TRBV6-5 and TRBJ2-7; 8 bases line up with TRBD2. Germline trimming cut 6 bases from V and 3 bases from J; bases unmatched to any gene: 10. The CDR3 consists of 15 residues. Germline V gene lookup returns CDR1 MNHEY and CDR2 SVGAGI. The CDR3 sequence: CASRLSGGPIYEQYF. DNA for the CDR3: TGTGCCAGCAGACTAAGCGGGGGACCTATCTACGAGCAGTACTTC.

The J gene is TRBJ2-5, the V gene TRBV6-2 or TRBV6-3; perhaps TRBD1 as D (6 bases). This CDR3 contains 18 residues. V dropped 2 bases and J dropped 4 bases, with 23 bases sitting between them. CDR1 and CDR2 from the germline V gene are MNHEY and SVGEGT. Here the CDR3 reads CASSYGFLSRGKGETQYF. CDR3 sequence (DNA): TGTGCCAGCAGTTACGGGTTTTTAAGTAGGGGGAAAGGAGAGACCCAGTACTTC.

This rearrangement joins TRBV5-1 to TRBJ1-2; TRBD1 matches at 10 bases. CDR1 is SGHRS, CDR2 YFSETQ, per germline. CDR3 length: 14 amino acids. The trim removed 0 bases at V and 8 bases at J, leaving 4 bases unmatched. CDR3 region: CASSLGQGAMGYTF. The CDR3 DNA reads TGCGCCAGCAGCTTGGGACAGGGGGCAATGGGCTACACCTTC.